This TCR beta chain originates from a study of T-cell memory formation after mild COVID-19. The germline gives CDR1 LGHNA, CDR2 YSLEER. The length of the CDR3 is 17 residues. V shed 0 bases and J 8 bases; nucleotides not matched to a gene: 10. One entry per CDR3 protein results from TCRdb running MiXCR on the 5' RACE reads. This sample carries fewer than 250,000 distinct CDR3 sequences, 15% to 19% of them seen once, and the ten largest clones take more than 2%. The sequence came from an adult woman who had mild COVID-19 (a few samples of this study predate the infection). Cell type and time point are not known. The rearrangement links TRBV4-3 to TRBJ1-2; 12 nucleotides agree with TRBD1. The specimen was PBMCs or a T cell subset sorted from them (not recorded which). This CDR3 is CASSQDPGTGGFTGYTF. Written as DNA, the CDR3 is TGCGCCAGCAGCCAAGACCCCGGGACAGGGGGCTTTACGGGCTACACCTTC.